This TCR beta chain was profiled in a study of cytotoxic CD8 clonotypes in ibrutinib-treated CLL. Findings of the study overall: T-cell clonality at baseline went above that of age-matched healthy donors and rose and fell with circulating CD8+ T-cell counts.

With respect to this clone: Its antigen is unidentified.

Depth targeted 1 in 200,000 to 1 in 1 million T cells, averaging approximately 9.9x coverage per clonotype. Only in-frame clones appear in the TCRdb table, and some are missing; sequencing was by immunoSEQ multiplex PCR. This table holds some 150,000 clones, roughly 80% found once. The CDR3 has 15 residues. Between the trimmed V and J ends, which lost 1 base and 1 base, there was a span of 10 bases. CDR1 is MDHEN and CDR2 is SYDVKM in the germline V gene. The sample was PBMCs, taken after 12 months of ibrutinib treatment. The V call is TRBV28, the J call TRBJ1-2, with unresolved D. This receptor was identified in a human donor with chronic lymphocytic leukemia. CDR3 sequence: CASSLFFGDNYGYTF. CDR3 nucleotide sequence: TGTGCCAGCAGTTTATTTTTCGGCGATAACTATGGCTACACCTTC.